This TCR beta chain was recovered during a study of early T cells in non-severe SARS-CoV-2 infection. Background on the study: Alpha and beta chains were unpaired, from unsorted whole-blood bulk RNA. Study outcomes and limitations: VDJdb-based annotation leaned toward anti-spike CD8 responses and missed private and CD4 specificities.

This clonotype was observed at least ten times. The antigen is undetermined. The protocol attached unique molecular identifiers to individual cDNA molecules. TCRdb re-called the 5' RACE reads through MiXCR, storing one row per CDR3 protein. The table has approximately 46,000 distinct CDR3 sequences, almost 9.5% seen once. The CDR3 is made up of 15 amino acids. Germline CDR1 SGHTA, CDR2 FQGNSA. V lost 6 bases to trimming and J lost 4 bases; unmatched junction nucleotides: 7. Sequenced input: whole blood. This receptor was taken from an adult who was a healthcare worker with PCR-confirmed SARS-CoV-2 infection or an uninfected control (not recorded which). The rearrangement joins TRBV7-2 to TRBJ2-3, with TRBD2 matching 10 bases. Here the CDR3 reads CASRYRGLASDTQYF. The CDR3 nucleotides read TGTGCCAGCAGATATCGGGGACTAGCGTCAGATACGCAGTATTTT. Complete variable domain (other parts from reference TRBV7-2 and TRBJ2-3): GAGVSQSPSNKVTEKGKDVELRCDPISGHTALYWYRQSLGQGLEFLIYFQGNSAPDKSGLPSDRFSAERTGGSVSTLTIQRTQQEDSAVYLCASRYRGLASDTQYFGPGTRLTVL.